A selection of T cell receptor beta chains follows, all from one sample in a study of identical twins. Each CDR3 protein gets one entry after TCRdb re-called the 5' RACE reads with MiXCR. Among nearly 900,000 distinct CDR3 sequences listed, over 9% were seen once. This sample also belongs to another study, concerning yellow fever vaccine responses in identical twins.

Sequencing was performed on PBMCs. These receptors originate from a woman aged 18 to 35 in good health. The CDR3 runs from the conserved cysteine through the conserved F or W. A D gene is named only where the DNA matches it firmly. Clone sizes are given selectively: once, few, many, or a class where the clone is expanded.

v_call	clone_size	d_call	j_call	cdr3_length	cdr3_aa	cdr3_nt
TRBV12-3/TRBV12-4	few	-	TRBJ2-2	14	CASSPTLDTGELFF	TGTGCCAGCAGCCCAACTCTAGACACCGGGGAGCTGTTTTTT
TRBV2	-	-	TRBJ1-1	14	CASSEEQVNTEAFF	TGTGCCAGCAGTGAGGAACAGGTGAACACTGAAGCTTTCTTT
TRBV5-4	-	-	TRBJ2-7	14	CASSLLTEEDEQYF	TGTGCCAGCAGCTTGTTGACAGAAGAAGACGAGCAGTACTTC
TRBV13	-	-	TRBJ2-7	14	CASSPGRPSYEQYF	TGTGCCAGCAGCCCAGGACGGCCGTCCTACGAGCAGTACTTC
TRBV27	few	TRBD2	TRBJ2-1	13	CASRLREGNEQFF	TGTGCCAGCAGGCTGCGGGAGGGGAATGAGCAGTTCTTC
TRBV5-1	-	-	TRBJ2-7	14	CASSLDTPTYEQYF	TGCGCCAGCAGCTTGGATACCCCGACCTACGAGCAGTACTTC
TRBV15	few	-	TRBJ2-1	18	CATSRDRARLPGGNEQFF	TGTGCCACCAGCAGAGACCGAGCGCGGCTCCCGGGTGGAAATGAGCAGTTCTTC
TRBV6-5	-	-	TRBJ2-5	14	CASSYDPGQETQYF	TGTGCCAGCAGTTACGATCCAGGGCAAGAGACCCAGTACTTC
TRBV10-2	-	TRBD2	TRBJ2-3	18	CASSRTGLAGGPPDTQYF	TGCGCCAGCAGTCGAACGGGACTAGCGGGAGGTCCTCCGGATACGCAGTATTTT
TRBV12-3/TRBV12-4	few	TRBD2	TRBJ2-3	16	CASSKMIGEGQDTQYF	TGTGCCAGCAGCAAAATGATAGGGGAGGGTCAAGATACGCAGTATTTT
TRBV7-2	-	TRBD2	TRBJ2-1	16	CASSTRLAGVSDEQFF	TGTGCCAGCAGCACCCGACTAGCGGGAGTCTCGGATGAGCAGTTCTTC
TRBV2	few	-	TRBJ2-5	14	CASSDGRNQETQYF	TGTGCCAGCAGTGACGGACGGAACCAAGAGACCCAGTACTTC
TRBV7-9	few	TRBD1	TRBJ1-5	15	CASSLDREHNQPQHF	TGTGCCAGCAGCTTGGACAGGGAACACAATCAGCCCCAGCATTTT
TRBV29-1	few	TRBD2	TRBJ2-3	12	CSVGLGGDTQYF	TGCAGCGTCGGACTAGGTGGAGATACGCAGTATTTT
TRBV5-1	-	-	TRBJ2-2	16	CASSLLPRRGEGELFF	TGCGCCAGCAGCTTGCTCCCGCGCCGGGGCGAAGGGGAGCTGTTTTTT
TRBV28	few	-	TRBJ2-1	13	CASRPDRRNEQFF	TGTGCCAGCAGACCCGACAGACGAAATGAGCAGTTCTTC